This T cell receptor beta chain was sequenced during a study of post-analysis software for immune sequencing data. Unique molecular identifiers were built into the TCR beta cDNA libraries. TCRdb itself ran the PCR reads through MiXCR, one entry per CDR3 protein. The sample records about 820,000 distinct CDR3 sequences, about 53% being singletons. Study results and caveats: Patients used about five TRBV segments, including TRBV5-6, TRBV5-1 and TRBV20-1, more often than controls.

With V trimmed by 4 bases and J by 4 bases, 1 base remained unmatched. Germline CDR1 ENHRY, CDR2 SYGVKD. The CDR3 has 13 amino acids. This clonotype showed up just a few times. The antigen remains undetermined. This receptor was identified in a girl aged 5 to 17 with multiple sclerosis. The chain joins TRBV10-3 to TRBJ2-7, with 10 bases aligning to TRBD1. What was sequenced was blood. This CDR3 reads CAISAGQGYEQYF. The CDR3 DNA reads TGTGCCATCAGTGCGGGACAGGGGTACGAGCAGTACTTC.